This is a list of T cell receptor beta chains from one sample in a study of cytomegalovirus exposure and HLA in healthy donors. The protocol was immunoSEQ multiplex PCR, while the TCRdb copy is restricted to in-frame clones and leaves out a portion. The sample lists fewer than 400,000 clones; 75% to 90% were seen once. Material: PBMCs. The origin of the receptors is a woman aged 18-30 years in good health and CMV-seronegative. Each CDR3 is given with its conserved first and last residue. A D gene is named only where the DNA matches it firmly. For some rows the clone size is stated as once, few or many, or as a class when expanded; others skip it.

>.|TRBV11-2|TRBJ1-2|.
CASSLQLTGYTF
TGTGCCAGCAGCTTACAACTCACTGGCTACACCTTC
>.|TRBV4-2|TRBJ1-1|.
CASSPQGSMNTEAFF
TGTGCCAGCAGCCCTCAGGGAAGCATGAACACTGAAGCTTTCTTT
>TRBD1|TRBV5-4|TRBJ2-7|.
CASSLTGSEQYF
TGTGCCAGCAGCCTGACAGGGTCCGAGCAGTACTTC
>.|TRBV7-2|TRBJ1-3|.
CASSLVVPGNTIYF
TGTGCCAGCAGCTTAGTCGTCCCGGGAAACACCATATATTTT
>.|TRBV19|TRBJ2-5|.
CASSLIGRSETQYF
TGTGCCAGCAGCCTTATCGGGAGATCAGAGACCCAGTACTTC
>TRBD2|TRBV29-1|TRBJ2-7|.
CSVEDGTSDEQYF
TGCAGCGTTGAAGATGGGACTAGTGACGAGCAGTACTTC
>TRBD2|TRBV11-2|TRBJ2-5|once
CASSPRTSGVQETQYF
TGTGCCAGCAGCCCGAGGACTAGCGGGGTCCAAGAGACCCAGTACTTC
>.|TRBV7-9|TRBJ1-1|.
CASTPSGSGRTEAFF
TGTGCCAGCACCCCGAGTGGCTCCGGGAGGACTGAAGCTTTCTTT
>.|TRBV19|TRBJ1-1|.
CASRQGRVTEAFF
TGTGCCAGTAGGCAGGGGAGGGTCACTGAAGCTTTCTTT
>TRBD2|TRBV6-1|TRBJ2-4|.
CASSEGDYNLGNNIQYF
TGTGCCAGCAGTGAAGGGGACTACAACCTCGGAAATAACATTCAGTACTTC
>TRBD1|TRBV2|TRBJ1-1|.
CASSPTGGAVEAFF
TGTGCCAGCAGTCCGACAGGGGGCGCGGTTGAAGCTTTCTTT
>TRBD1|TRBV6-5|TRBJ2-1|.
CASETGTGSYNEQFF
TGTGCCAGCGAAACCGGGACAGGCTCCTACAATGAGCAGTTCTTC
>TRBD1|TRBV27|TRBJ1-3|.
CASSPGTGGNTIYF
TGTGCCAGCAGCCCCGGGACAGGGGGAAACACCATATATTTT
>TRBD2|TRBV19|TRBJ2-7|.
CASQSGAGSYEQYF
TGTGCCAGCCAGAGCGGGGCTGGCTCCTACGAGCAGTACTTC
>TRBD2|TRBV5-6|TRBJ2-1|.
CASSFLVSGARSYNEQFF
TGTGCCAGCAGCTTCCTCGTAAGCGGGGCCCGCTCCTACAATGAGCAGTTCTTC
>TRBD2|TRBV12-5|TRBJ2-1|.
CASGLAQGLAGNNEQFF
TGTGCTAGTGGTTTGGCCCAGGGACTAGCGGGGAACAATGAGCAGTTCTTC
>TRBD2|TRBV7-9|TRBJ2-1|many
CASSLTSGRYNEQFF
TGTGCCAGCAGCCTGACTAGCGGGAGGTACAATGAGCAGTTCTTC
>.|TRBV18|TRBJ2-1|few
CASSPRGQEQFF
TGTGCCAGCTCACCACGGGGGCAGGAGCAGTTCTTC
>TRBD1|TRBV6-6|TRBJ2-7|.
CASTLSPGTGRHEQYF
TGTGCCAGCACCCTATCCCCCGGGACAGGGAGACACGAGCAGTACTTC
>TRBD2|TRBV29-1|TRBJ2-5|.
CSVEGLGGRGETQYF
TGCAGCGTTGAAGGTCTCGGCGGGAGGGGTGAGACCCAGTACTTC
>.|TRBV6-4|TRBJ2-7|.
CASSDSAVRREQYF
TGTGCCAGCAGTGACTCCGCGGTTCGCCGGGAGCAGTACTTC
>.|TRBV19|TRBJ2-3|once
CASSINRATDTQYF
TGTGCCAGTAGTATAAACAGGGCCACAGATACGCAGTATTTT
>TRBD1|TRBV2|TRBJ1-2|.
CASKSDRGNYGYTF
TGTGCCAGCAAGTCGGACAGGGGGAACTATGGCTACACCTTC
>TRBD2|TRBV19|TRBJ2-3|few
CASSTPGLGTDTQYF
TGTGCCAGTAGTACGCCGGGACTAGGAACAGATACGCAGTATTTT
>TRBD2|TRBV10-3|TRBJ2-3|few
CAIGGGAGSTDTQYF
TGTGCCATCGGCGGGGGGGCAGGGAGCACAGATACGCAGTATTTT
>.|TRBV5-4|TRBJ1-1|.
CASILGPGRPEAFF
TGTGCCAGCATCTTGGGACCAGGGCGACCTGAAGCTTTCTTT
>.|TRBV5-1|TRBJ2-2|.
CASTKTARSDTGELFF
TGCGCCAGCACCAAGACGGCCCGAAGCGACACCGGGGAGCTGTTTTTT
>.|TRBV5-1|TRBJ2-3|.
CASSASDNTDTQYF
TGCGCCAGCAGCGCCTCGGACAACACAGATACGCAGTATTTT
>.|TRBV13|TRBJ2-5|few
CASSLLETQYF
TGTGCCAGCAGCTTACTGGAGACCCAGTACTTC
>.|TRBV5-1|TRBJ1-1|.
CASTNGLERAFF
TGCGCCAGCACCAATGGTCTGGAGAGAGCTTTCTTT
>TRBD2|TRBV27|TRBJ2-7|.
CASSPIRVRAPGGQYF
TGTGCCAGCAGTCCAATCAGGGTCAGGGCCCCGGGGGGGCAGTACTTC
>TRBD1|TRBV6-5|TRBJ1-1|.
CASSKQGARGTEAFF
TGTGCCAGCAGTAAGCAGGGGGCGCGAGGGACTGAAGCTTTCTTT
>.|TRBV5-4|TRBJ2-7|.
CASREQGSSYEQYF
TGTGCCAGCAGAGAACAGGGTAGCTCCTACGAGCAGTACTTC
>.|TRBV27|TRBJ2-3|.
CASSLSGRGGLGWTDTQYF
TGTGCCAGCAGTTTATCCGGTAGGGGGGGCCTGGGGTGGACAGATACGCAGTATTTT
>TRBD2|TRBV14|TRBJ2-1|.
CASSPGLADHWAYNEQFF
TGTGCCAGCAGCCCGGGACTAGCGGACCACTGGGCCTACAATGAGCAGTTCTTC
>.|TRBV21-1|TRBJ2-1|.
CARNSGTMNEQFF
TGTGCCAGAAACTCCGGGACTATGAATGAGCAGTTCTTC
>.|TRBV5-1|TRBJ1-5|few
CASSLDTGRPQHF
TGCGCCAGCAGCTTGGACACGGGTAGGCCCCAGCATTTT
>.|TRBV18|TRBJ2-1|once
CASSPMVGRWYNEQFF
TGTGCCAGCTCACCAATGGTGGGCCGGTGGTACAATGAGCAGTTCTTC
>.|TRBV5-6|TRBJ1-3|.
CASSPQTGGNTIYF
TGTGCCAGCAGCCCCCAGACAGGTGGAAACACCATATATTTT
>TRBD1|TRBV9|TRBJ2-2|once
CASSGDRREKDTGELFF
TGTGCCAGCAGTGGGGACAGGCGGGAAAAGGACACCGGGGAGCTGTTTTTT
>.|TRBV5-1|TRBJ2-5|.
CASSWTGRQGNQETQYF
TGCGCCAGCAGCTGGACGGGAAGGCAGGGGAACCAAGAGACCCAGTACTTC
>TRBD1|TRBV27|TRBJ2-7|.
CASSLGTGGFYEQYF
TGTGCCAGCAGCCTAGGGACAGGGGGCTTCTACGAGCAGTACTTC
>TRBD1|TRBV11-2|TRBJ1-2|.
CASSATGWYGYTF
TGTGCCAGCAGTGCGACAGGGTGGTATGGCTACACCTTC
>TRBD2|TRBV5-6|TRBJ2-7|.
CASSLSGTRSDEQYF
TGTGCCAGCAGCTTGAGCGGGACCCGATCGGACGAGCAGTACTTC
>.|TRBV2|TRBJ1-5|.
CASRGRGGNQPQHF
TGTGCCAGCAGGGGGAGGGGCGGCAATCAGCCCCAGCATTTT
>TRBD1|TRBV7-2|TRBJ2-7|few
CASSLGRDREQYF
TGTGCCAGCAGCTTAGGTCGGGACAGGGAGCAGTACTTC
>TRBD2|TRBV7-2|TRBJ2-2|.
CASSPSPGGSWTGELFF
TGTGCCAGCAGCCCCTCCCCTGGCGGGAGTTGGACCGGGGAGCTGTTTTTT
>TRBD1|TRBV11-3|TRBJ2-7|once
CASSRTRDSAYEQYF
TGTGCCAGCAGCCGCACCCGGGACAGCGCCTACGAGCAGTACTTC
>TRBD2|TRBV4-3|TRBJ2-3|.
CASSLGVSLRLAGLTDTQYF
TGCGCCAGCAGCCTCGGAGTCAGCCTGCGACTAGCGGGACTAACAGATACGCAGTATTTT
>TRBD2|TRBV4-1|TRBJ2-2|.
CASSDRTSGRGLAGELFF
TGCGCCAGCAGCGACCGGACTAGCGGGAGGGGTCTCGCCGGGGAGCTGTTTTTT
>.|TRBV15|TRBJ2-1|.
CATRNSYYNEQFF
TGTGCCACCAGAAACAGCTATTACAATGAGCAGTTCTTC
>TRBD1|TRBV11-2|TRBJ2-7|.
CASSLGPGQYYEQYF
TGTGCCAGCAGCTTAGGACCGGGACAGTACTACGAGCAGTACTTC
>.|TRBV28|TRBJ2-3|few
CASSPHDITDTQYF
TGTGCCAGCAGTCCCCACGACATCACAGATACGCAGTATTTT
>.|TRBV28|TRBJ1-5|.
CASRGAGHSNQPQHF
TGTGCCAGCAGGGGGGCAGGGCATAGCAATCAGCCCCAGCATTTT
>.|TRBV6-5|TRBJ1-1|.
CASSYGQNTEAFF
TGTGCCAGCAGTTACGGCCAGAACACTGAAGCTTTCTTT
>.|TRBV19|TRBJ1-2|.
CASSMGQGDGYTF
TGTGCCAGTAGTATGGGCCAGGGTGATGGCTACACCTTC
>.|TRBV15|TRBJ2-7|.
CATSRDIAVSYEQYF
TGTGCCACCAGCAGAGATATAGCAGTCTCCTACGAGCAGTACTTC